This TCR beta chain was captured by sequencing in a study of brain T cells in children with intractable seizures. Study-wide results and limits: Pre-surgery blood may have been undersampled, hiding some clones. HCMV serostatus was not known, and viral specificity came from CDR3 similarity only.

CDR3 length: 13 amino acids. Unmatched junction bases numbered 10, after V lost 10 bases and J lost 4 bases. CDR1 is MNHEY, CDR2 SMNVEV, per germline (reference sequence). The time point was: blood from clinic visit 5 months post-surgery; TSC patient then seizure free. Surgery cases with the highest brain T cell transcript signatures were chosen for sequencing. Before surgery, patients took at least one anti-epileptic drug. Profiling relied on immunoSEQ multiplex PCR, and the TCRdb table lists in-frame clones only, not all of them. The profile shows about 340,000 clones, roughly 92% of them singletons. A remark on this clone: The antigen is not known.

The J gene is TRBJ2-7, the V gene TRBV27; 7 bases fit TRBD1. The specimen comprised peripheral blood, sampled roughly 5 months after surgery. This receptor was taken from a boy less than two years old with tuberous sclerosis and intractable seizures. The CDR3 is CATSRQGEYEQYF. The CDR3 DNA follows: TGTGCCACCTCCAGACAGGGAGAATACGAGCAGTACTTC.